The 29 T cell receptor beta chains listed next were all sequenced from one sample in a study of cytomegalovirus exposure and HLA in healthy donors. The PCR used 60 Vbeta and 13 Jbeta primers. TCRdb keeps only in-frame clones here, not all; method: immunoSEQ multiplex PCR. The profile shows around 60,000 clones, about 80% of them singletons. Sequencing used PBMCs. Receptors originate from a man aged 50-59 years in good health and CMV-seropositive.

The V gene is TRBV4-2, the J gene TRBJ1-5; D possibly corresponds to TRBD1 (6 bases). Germline lookup yields CDR1 LGHNA and CDR2 YNFKEQ. Trimming took 3 bases from V and 7 from J, leaving 16 bases between them. The CDR3 loop spans 15 amino acids. The CDR3 spells CASSHRGSPEQPQHF. CDR3 DNA: TGTGCCAGCAGCCATAGGGGGTCCCCTGAGCAGCCCCAGCATTTT.

The V gene is TRBV11-2, the J gene TRBJ2-7; D possibly corresponds to TRBD2 (5 bases). The CDR3 contains 15 residues. V was clipped by 3 bases and J by 2 bases, with 14 bases between them. Germline loops: CDR1 SGHAT, CDR2 FQNNGV. The CDR3 loop is CASSLPGSLTYEQYF. The CDR3 coding sequence is TGTGCCAGCAGCTTGCCGGGGAGCCTCACCTACGAGCAGTACTTC.

This clone turned up a few times. The chain uses TRBV4-3 and TRBJ1-5, with 11 bases lining up with TRBD1. The V gene's germline CDR1 is LGHNA and CDR2 YSLEER. The CDR3 runs 15 residues. The V gene end was trimmed by 1 base and the J gene end by 6 bases; junction bases not matched to a gene: 2. CDR3 region: CASSQGGQGVQPQHF. The CDR3 DNA is TGCGCCAGCAGCCAAGGGGGACAGGGGGTTCAGCCCCAGCATTTT.

The genes are TRBV6-1 and TRBJ1-1, with 7 bases that match TRBD1. CDR1 is MNHNS and CDR2 is SASEGT in the germline V gene. Trimming removed 4 bases from V and 3 bases from J; junction bases left unmatched: 5. This CDR3 contains 14 residues. The CDR3 loop reads CASSGGTAYTEAFF. In DNA form, the CDR3 reads TGTGCCAGCAGTGGCGGGACAGCGTACACTGAAGCTTTCTTT.

The chain employs TRBV27 and TRBJ1-2; possibly TRBD1 for D (6 bases). Germline values: CDR1 MNHEY, CDR2 SMNVEV (reference sequence). This CDR3 is 14 amino acids long. The V gene lost 5 bases and the J gene lost 6 bases, with 16 bases spanning the gap. The CDR3 nucleotides read TGTGCCAGCAGTAGTGGGGGGGGCCAGAATGGCTACACCTTC. This gives the protein CASSSGGGQNGYTF.

This sequence joins TRBV7-3 and TRBJ2-3; maybe TRBD1 (6 bases). The CDR3 is made up of 15 amino acids. V was trimmed by 4 bases and J by 2 bases, leaving 13 bases between them. Germline V gene data show CDR1 as SGHTA and CDR2 as FQGTGA. The CDR3 DNA sequence: TGTGCCAGCAGCTCACAGGGTACTGCCACAGATACGCAGTATTTT. Translation gives CASSSQGTATDTQYF.

J is TRBJ2-7 and V is TRBV4-1, with 8 bases identical to TRBD1. Germline-derived CDR1 and CDR2 are MGHRA and YSYEKL. Trimming cost V 1 base and J 4 bases; bases outside gene matches: 12. CDR3 length equals 17 residues. CDR3 nucleotides: TGCGCCAGCAGCCAAGTGGGGTTAGGGACAGGACTATACGAGCAGTACTTC. Its protein product is CASSQVGLGTGLYEQYF.

The chain combines TRBV4-1 with TRBJ1-4, with D uncertain. Germline CDR1 and CDR2: MGHRA and YSYEKL. CDR3 length: 14 amino acids. V was cut by 2 bases and J by 5 bases, with 9 bases left in between. The CDR3 loop is CASSQPQANEKLFF. As DNA, the CDR3 is TGCGCCAGCAGCCAACCTCAGGCCAATGAAAAACTGTTTTTT.

This chain uses TRBV6-5 with TRBJ1-1; 8 bases are a match to TRBD1. CDR1 MNHEY and CDR2 SVGAGI come from the germline V gene. With V trimmed by 7 bases and J by 3 bases, 7 bases remained unmatched. CDR3 size: 14 residues. The DNA of the CDR3 is TGTGCCAGCAATATGGACAGGGTTGACACTGAAGCTTTCTTT. Its translation: CASNMDRVDTEAFF.

Here the CDR3 DNA reads TGTGCCTGGAGTCCATGGACAGGGGAGAACATTCAGTACTTC. This sequence encodes CAWSPWTGENIQYF. This chain connects TRBV30 to TRBJ2-4; TRBD1 agrees at 9 bases. Germline assignment: CDR1 GTSNPN and CDR2 SVGIG (reference sequence). V shed 2 bases, J shed 7 bases, and the junction held 6 bases outside the gene matches. This CDR3 has 14 residues.

The V gene is TRBV5-1, the J gene TRBJ1-3; 9 bases map to TRBD1. Per germline, CDR1 SGHRS and CDR2 YFSETQ. Trimming at V came to 3 bases and at J to 0 bases, leaving 4 bases not matched to a gene. The CDR3 loop spans 16 amino acids. CDR3 in DNA: TGCGCCAGCAGCTCGGGACAGGGTAGCTCTGGAAACACCATATATTTT. Amino acids: CASSSGQGSSGNTIYF.

Only a few counts were recorded for this clone. The chain recombines TRBV2 with TRBJ2-3; D ambiguous. Germline CDR1 is SNHLY and CDR2 is FYNNEI. Trimming shortened V by 5 bases and J by 2 bases, and 8 bases separated the two germline ends. The length of the CDR3 is 13 residues. This chain's CDR3 is CASSLKPTDTQYF. DNA of the CDR3: TGTGCCAGCAGTTTAAAGCCCACAGATACGCAGTATTTT.

V usage is TRBV7-2 and J usage is TRBJ1-1; a weak D match, TRBD1 (5 bases). This CDR3 is built from 11 residues. V dropped 1 base and J dropped 11 bases, with 8 bases sitting between them. Germline V gene data show CDR1 as SGHTA and CDR2 as FQGNSA. CDR3 coding DNA: TGTGCCAGCAGCTTAGGTCGGGGGGCTTTCTTT. Translated: CASSLGRGAFF.

This chain links TRBV11-3 with TRBJ2-2; TRBD1 matches at 8 bases. The junction had 1 base not matched to a gene; V was cut back by 4 bases and J by 0 bases. The CDR3 consists of 15 residues. Germline values: CDR1 SGHNT, CDR2 YENEEA. This CDR3 is CASSSGQANTGELFF. CDR3 DNA: TGTGCCAGCAGCTCGGGACAGGCGAACACCGGGGAGCTGTTTTTT.

This clone turned up a few times. J is TRBJ2-7 and V is TRBV27, with TRBD2 matching 8 bases. V shed 5 bases, J shed 4 bases, and the junction held 10 bases outside the gene matches. The CDR3 spans 15 residues. CDR1 and CDR2 from the germline V gene are MNHEY and SMNVEV (reference sequence). The DNA of the CDR3 is TGTGCCAGCAGTATTACTAGCGGTAACCTTTACGAGCAGTACTTC. This gives the protein CASSITSGNLYEQYF.

This clone was seen only a few times. V gene TRBV4-2 combines with J gene TRBJ2-1; TRBD1 aligns across 9 bases. CDR3 length: 14 amino acids. Per the germline V gene, CDR1 is LGHNA and CDR2 is YNFKEQ. The V gene end was trimmed by 3 bases and the J gene end by 3 bases; junction bases not matched to a gene: 0. The CDR3 here is CASSQGQGYNEQFF. The DNA for the CDR3 is TGTGCCAGCAGCCAGGGACAGGGCTACAATGAGCAGTTCTTC.

The chain has TRBV27 and TRBJ2-7, with D perhaps matching TRBD1 (6 bases). Trimming took 6 bases from V and 1 from J, leaving 16 bases between them. The length of the CDR3 is 15 residues. Germline V gene data show CDR1 as MNHEY and CDR2 as SMNVEV (reference sequence). DNA for the CDR3: TGTGCCAGCAGCCCCACCCGGCAGGGGTCCTACGAGCAGTACTTC. Translation gives CASSPTRQGSYEQYF.

This chain uses TRBV18 with TRBJ2-3; no reliable D call. The CDR3 spans 12 residues. Looked up from germline, CDR1 is KGHSH and CDR2 is LQKENI. Trimming took 3 bases from V and 5 from J, leaving 6 bases between them. This CDR3 reads CASSPTRDTQYF. The CDR3, as DNA: TGTGCCAGCTCACCGACAAGAGATACGCAGTATTTT.

The chain joins TRBV27 to TRBJ2-1; the D is unclear. The CDR3 length is 15 residues. The germline V gene has CDR1 MNHEY and CDR2 SMNVEV (reference sequence). Trimming took 0 bases from V and 4 from J, leaving 10 bases between them. CDR3 sequence reads: CASSLSTGEYNEQFF. The CDR3 nucleotides read TGTGCCAGCAGTTTATCGACCGGAGAGTACAATGAGCAGTTCTTC.

J is TRBJ1-1 and V is TRBV6-5; 7 bases align to TRBD1. V lost 6 bases and J lost 11; bases outside the gene matches: 9. There are 12 residues in the CDR3. Per germline, CDR1 MNHEY and CDR2 SVGAGI. CDR3 nucleotides: TGTGCCAGCAGGACGCGTACAGGGGCGGCTTTCTTT. It is translated as CASRTRTGAAFF.

The rearrangement joins TRBV10-3 to TRBJ2-7, with 8 bases fitting TRBD1. The CDR3 is made up of 16 amino acids. Germline lookup yields CDR1 ENHRY and CDR2 SYGVKD. The V segment lost 5 bases and the J segment 1 base; nucleotides outside the gene matches: 10. CDR3 DNA: TGTGCCATCAGTTCGGCCCCCGGACAGGGATCCTACGAGCAGTACTTC. As protein: CAISSAPGQGSYEQYF.

This chain uses TRBV2 with TRBJ2-7; 8 bases align to TRBD2. Germline CDR1 is SNHLY and CDR2 is FYNNEI. This CDR3 region has 15 residues. J gave up 5 bases and V 3 bases, and 9 bases lay outside the gene matches. CDR3 amino acids: CASSEEGTRRDEQYF. As DNA, the CDR3 is TGTGCCAGCAGTGAGGAGGGGACTAGGAGGGACGAGCAGTACTTC.

The sample holds one count of this clone. The chain is built from TRBV5-1 and TRBJ1-5; possible D gene TRBD1, 6 bases. The V and J ends lost 3 bases and 5 bases respectively, with 9 bases between them. In germline, CDR1 is SGHRS, CDR2 YFSETQ. This CDR3 contains 13 residues. In DNA form, the CDR3 reads TGCGCCAGCAGCTGGGACACGGATCAGCCCCAGCATTTT. This encodes CASSWDTDQPQHF.

This clone is a singleton in its sample. V usage is TRBV19 and J usage is TRBJ1-5; D remains unclear. In germline, CDR1 is LNHDA, CDR2 SQIVND (reference sequence). The CDR3 extends over 15 amino acids. Trimming took 4 bases from V and 3 from J, leaving 13 bases between them. CDR3 DNA sequence: TGTGCCAGTAGTACCATCCTCGGTTTCAATCAGCCCCAGCATTTT. It specifies CASSTILGFNQPQHF.

The chain joins TRBV7-9 to TRBJ2-2; no reliable D call. The CDR3 is made up of 14 amino acids. CDR1 SEHNR and CDR2 FQNEAQ come from the germline V gene (reference sequence). Trimming shortened V by 3 bases and J by 2 bases, and 7 bases separated the two germline ends. CDR3 sequence reads: CASSFSYNTGELFF. The CDR3 region has the DNA TGTGCCAGCAGCTTCTCCTACAACACCGGGGAGCTGTTTTTT.

The chain's CDR3 is CASSDGTGDVNEQFF. CDR3 nucleotide sequence: TGCGCCAGCAGCGACGGGACAGGGGATGTAAATGAGCAGTTCTTC. This chain connects TRBV5-1 to TRBJ2-1; TRBD1 agrees at 10 bases. Trimming took 4 bases from V and 7 from J; bases not matched to a gene: 8. The CDR3 length is 15 residues. From germline, CDR1 is SGHRS and CDR2 YFSETQ. Using reference TRBV5-1 and TRBJ2-1 for the parts outside the CDR3, the full variable domain is KAGVTQTPRYLIKTRGQQVTLSCSPISGHRSVSWYQQTPGQGLQFLFEYFSETQRNKGNFPGRFSGRQFSNSRSEMNVSTLELGDSALYLCASSDGTGDVNEQFFGPGTRLTVL.

The V and J genes are TRBV6-1 and TRBJ1-3; perhaps TRBD1 as D (6 bases). The V and J ends lost 4 bases and 0 bases respectively, with 13 bases between them. This CDR3 region has 16 residues. CDR1 and CDR2 (germline): MNHNS, SASEGT. The CDR3: CASSADRAPSGNTIYF. DNA of the CDR3: TGTGCCAGCAGTGCGGACAGAGCTCCCTCTGGAAACACCATATATTTT.

The rearrangement uses TRBV6-5 and TRBJ2-3; D is unclear. V lost 6 bases and J 2 bases, leaving 3 bases between the germline ends. CDR1 is MNHEY and CDR2 is SVGAGI in the germline V gene. The CDR3 spans 11 residues. The CDR3 sequence: CASSNTDTQYF. CDR3 in DNA: TGTGCCAGCAGCAACACAGATACGCAGTATTTT.

As concerns this clone: At one end, the junction sequence differs from germline, possibly due to a read error. The V call is TRBV7-3, the J call TRBJ2-2, with 10 bases that match TRBD1. Germline V gives CDR1 SGHTA, CDR2 FQGTGA. CDR3 size: 17 residues. The CDR3 loop is CVSSFRDRGRITGELFF. In DNA, the CDR3 is TGTGTCAGCAGCTTCCGGGACAGGGGTCGTATTACCGGGGAGCTGTTTTTT.